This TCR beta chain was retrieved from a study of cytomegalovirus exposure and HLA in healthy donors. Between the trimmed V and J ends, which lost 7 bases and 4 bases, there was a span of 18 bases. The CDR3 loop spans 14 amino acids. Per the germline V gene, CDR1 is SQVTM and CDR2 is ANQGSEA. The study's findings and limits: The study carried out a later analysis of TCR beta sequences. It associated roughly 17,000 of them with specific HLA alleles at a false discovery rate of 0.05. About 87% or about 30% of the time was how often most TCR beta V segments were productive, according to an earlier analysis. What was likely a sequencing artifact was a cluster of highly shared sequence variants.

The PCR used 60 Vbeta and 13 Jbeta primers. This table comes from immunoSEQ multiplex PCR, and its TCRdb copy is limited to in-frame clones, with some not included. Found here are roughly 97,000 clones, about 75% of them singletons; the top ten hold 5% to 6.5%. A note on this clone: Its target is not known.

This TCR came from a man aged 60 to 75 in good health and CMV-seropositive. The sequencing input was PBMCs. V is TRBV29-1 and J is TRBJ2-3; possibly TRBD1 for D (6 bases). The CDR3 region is CSAEWGHLSDTQYF. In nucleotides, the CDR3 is TGCAGCGCCGAATGGGGACATCTATCAGATACGCAGTATTTT.